The clone carrying this T cell receptor (beta chain) is labeled as medium-sized (0.01 to 0.1%). Because the library targeted alpha chains, this beta chain is an off-target read whose size means little. This entry comes from a study of spatial heterogeneity in lung cancer. The overall study: The study consistently detected more beta-chain than alpha-chain sequences. Within raw reads, each unique TCR and UMI combination appeared on average more than ten times.

A unique molecular identifier was attached to every TCR cDNA molecule. MiXCR was run by TCRdb on the 5' RACE reads, yielding one entry per CDR3 protein. The sample gives a few thousand distinct CDR3 sequences, around 17% of which show up once; approximately 20% is in the top ten. Regarding time point: sample taken at primary tumor resection. From tumor, nontumor lung or frozen PBMC, whole RNA was taken unsorted for sequencing. The donors were about 72 patients with non-small cell lung cancer that was early-stage and untreated. Germline V gene sequence: CDR1 MNHNY, CDR2 SVGAGI (reference sequence). After removal of 4 bases from V and 7 bases from J, the junction contained 7 bases not matched to a gene. The length of the CDR3 is 13 residues.

The source is a male donor with early-stage non-small cell lung cancer. The starting material was normal lung tissue next to the tumor, obtained at surgery. The chain is built from TRBV6-6 and TRBJ2-7; 7 positions match TRBD2. The CDR3 here is CASSSRTRVEQYV. The DNA for the CDR3 is TGTGCCAGCAGTTCAAGGACTAGGGTGGAGCAGTACGTC.